The TCR beta chain under discussion was sequenced for a study of shared clonotypes between healthy human individuals (TCRdb year 2020). Study-level background: A couple of women and a few men aged 18 to 49 years were included in the cohort. To estimate repertoire size and how much clonotype sharing occurs between individuals, the study deeply sequenced the blood TCR repertoires of roughly 5 healthy adults. Per donor, three plates each were used for CD4 naive and CD4 memory, two for CD8 naive, and one for CD8 memory. Libraries were prepared and TCR repertoires were sequenced by different laboratories using diverse techniques, in order to increase sequencing depth and limit assay-specific biases. Each donor's leukapheresis produced roughly between roughly 0.85 and 9 billion PBMCs. The study at large found these results: The small number of donors limited the genetic and exposure-history diversity represented. Larger estimated clonotype richness was generally found for naive subsets than for memory subsets. Clonotypes shared by all four sorted-subset donors showed higher generation probabilities than non-shared clonotypes. Sampling was limited to blood, and TCR repertoires in tissue likely differ from TCR repertoires in blood. Sharing across four donors was observed for about 5% of naive CD4, about 3.2% of naive CD8, 2% to 2.5% of memory CD4, and about 0.4% of memory CD8 clonotypes. Based on pairwise subsampling, the degree of clonotype sharing among donors was expected to be affected by sequencing depth. Rarefaction of sorted-subset datasets indicated incomplete sequencing despite the large sequencing depth.

With respect to this clone: It lacks a known antigen. The record has no base qualities; no much larger clone is one base away.

Using the deep immunoSEQ assay, TCR CDR3 regions were amplified from genomic DNA by multiplex PCR. Extracted genomic DNA from each cell subset was spread evenly across all wells of several immunoSEQ 96-well plates, with each plate serving as a replicate. For sorted subsets, roughly 200 ng of genomic DNA, equivalent to about 30,000 T cell genomes, went into each replicate PCR. Purified libraries were measured with a Qubit 3.0 fluorometer, size-checked on a Bioanalyzer 2100, and measured again with the KAPA Library Quantification kit. Every immunoSEQ 96-well plate was sequenced on a separate single-read 150-cycle Illumina NextSeq 550 flow cell. The paper's processing steps were these. Because the immunoSEQ output included only junctional sequences and no quality scores, the filtering could not be the same as the filtering used for full-length reads. To assign V/J genes and CDR3, sequences were annotated against IMGT germline references using PyIR, a Python wrapper for IgBLAST v1.9. Reads with weak V/J assignments (E-value above 1e-6), missing CDR3, stop codons, out-of-frame junctions, or ambiguous translated residues were removed. A V3J clonotype was defined by an identical inferred V gene, J gene, and CDR3 amino acid sequence. Percentage overlap between repertoires was computed as shared unique clonotypes divided by the size of the smaller repertoire. RTK rarefaction, the Chao1 estimator, and Recon v2.1 estimates of unobserved clonotypes were used to assess repertoire richness. For all TCRbeta clonotypes obtained by the gDNA method from several donors, generation probabilities were computed with OLGA. This is the immuneACCESS table as TCRdb keeps it, with only in-frame sequences that have V and J called. A part of the clones is gone; compared with another copy, unresolved V genes explain less than half, and the rest is unexplained. V and J calls and clone size come straight from that table; D and trimming were deduced from the DNA. For this sample the table gives 2,500,000 or so clones, of which 85% to 95% were detected only once. Approximately 0.39% of the sample is held by the ten biggest clonotypes.

The donors were healthy, HIV-negative adults with no recently reported acute infections or vaccinations. Every donor was a Caucasian adult living in Nashville, Tennessee, USA. Magnetic negative selection was used to enrich CD4+ T cells, after which naive cells were positively selected on CD45RA and the negative fraction became the memory subset. After blood collection by leukapheresis, PBMCs were isolated using Ficoll-Histopaque density gradient centrifugation and then cryopreserved in the vapor phase of liquid nitrogen. Analytical flow cytometry was used to check the purity and quantity of every magnetically sorted T cell population. From each sorted fraction, genomic DNA was isolated and quantified by UV absorbance on a Nanodrop 2000c. The germline V gene sets CDR1 to MDHEN and CDR2 to SYDVKM. V loses 6 bases at its end and J loses 7 bases; junction bases beyond the gene matches: 11. The cysteine opens and the phenylalanine closes a CDR3 of 15 amino acids. Left in the record is the CDR3 DNA by itself, 45 bases read in frame from the first base.

The chain joins TRBV28 to TRBJ2-1, and 8 junctional nucleotides match TRBD2. This receptor was taken from a man aged 18 to 30 in good health. Some clones in this sample may be carry-over from other donors' samples. Sequences were obtained from naive CD4+ T cells from PBMCs. Reading the label with the study, this specimen's cell subset or site is: CD45RA+ positively selected. CDR3 sequence: CASSSSGTKKNEQFF. The DNA reads as follows: TGTGCCAGCAGCAGTAGCGGGACCAAGAAGAATGAGCAGTTCTTC.